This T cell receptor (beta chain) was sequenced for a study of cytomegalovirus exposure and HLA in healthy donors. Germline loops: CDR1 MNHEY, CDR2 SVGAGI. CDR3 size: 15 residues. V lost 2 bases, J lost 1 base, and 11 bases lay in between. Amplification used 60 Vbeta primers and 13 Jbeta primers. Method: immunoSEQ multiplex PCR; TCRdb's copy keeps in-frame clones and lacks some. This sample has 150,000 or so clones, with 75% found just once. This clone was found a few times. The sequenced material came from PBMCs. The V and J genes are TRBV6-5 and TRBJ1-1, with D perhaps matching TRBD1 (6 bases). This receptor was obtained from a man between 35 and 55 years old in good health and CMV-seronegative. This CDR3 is CASSYRGGQNTEAFF. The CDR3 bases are TGTGCCAGCAGTTACCGAGGGGGTCAGAACACTGAAGCTTTCTTT.